The clone carrying this T cell receptor beta chain was detected a few times. What it binds is unknown. It was with unique molecular identifiers that the TCRbeta library was prepared. One entry per CDR3 protein results from TCRdb running MiXCR on the PCR reads. The data hold more than 500,000 distinct CDR3 sequences, with more than 9.5% observed a single time. These data are taken from a study of T-cell reconstitution after alpha-beta-depleted transplantation in children. General study points: Roughly two months post-transplant, alpha-beta T cells reportedly originated from several hundred graft clones that had expanded.

Deletions cut 3 bases from V and 0 bases from J, with 5 bases between. The CDR3 runs to 13 residues. CDR1 is LGHNA, CDR2 YNFKEQ, per germline. This clonotype was sampled from a female patient between 2 and 15 years old who had a stem cell transplant for aplastic anemia, so the T cells may come from the graft donor. The rearrangement links TRBV4-2 to TRBJ1-1; D not resolved. Here the sequenced sample was PBMCs, mostly from graft donor cells, taken 180 days after TCRalphabeta/CD19-depleted stem cell transplant. CDR3 DNA: TGTGCCAGCAGCCACGTTTTGAACACTGAAGCTTTCTTT. Its translation: CASSHVLNTEAFF.